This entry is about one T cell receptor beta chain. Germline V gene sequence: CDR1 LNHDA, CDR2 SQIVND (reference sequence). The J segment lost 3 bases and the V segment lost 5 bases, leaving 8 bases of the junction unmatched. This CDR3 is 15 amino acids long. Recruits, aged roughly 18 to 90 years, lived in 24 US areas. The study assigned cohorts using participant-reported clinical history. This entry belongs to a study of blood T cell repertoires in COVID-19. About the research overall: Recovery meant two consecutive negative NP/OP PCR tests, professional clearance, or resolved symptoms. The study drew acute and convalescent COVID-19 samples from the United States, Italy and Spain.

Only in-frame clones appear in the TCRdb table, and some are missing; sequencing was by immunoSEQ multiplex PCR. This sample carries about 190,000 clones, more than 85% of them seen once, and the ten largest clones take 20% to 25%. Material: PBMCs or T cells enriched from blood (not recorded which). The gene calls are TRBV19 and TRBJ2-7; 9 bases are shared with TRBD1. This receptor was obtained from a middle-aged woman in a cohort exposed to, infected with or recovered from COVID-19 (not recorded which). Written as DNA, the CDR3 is TGTGCCAGTAGTTTCATGGGACAGGGAGACTACGAGCAGTACTTC. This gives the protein CASSFMGQGDYEQYF. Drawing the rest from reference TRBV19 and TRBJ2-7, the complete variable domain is DGGITQSPKYLFRKEGQNVTLSCEQNLNHDAMYWYRQDPGQGLRLIYYSQIVNDFQKGDIAEGYSVSREKKESFPLTVTSAQKNPTAFYLCASSFMGQGDYEQYFGPGTRLTVT.